These 7 T cell receptor beta chains share one sample of origin, sequenced in a study of blood T cell repertoires in COVID-19. TCRdb's copy holds only in-frame clones and misses some; the assay was immunoSEQ multiplex PCR. The table has 56,000 or so clones, about 88% seen once; the top ten hold around 46%. The sequenced sample consisted of peripheral blood. These TCRs come from a woman in her sixties with COVID-19, enrolled during active disease.

The chain recombines TRBV29-1 with TRBJ2-3, with TRBD1 identical over 9 bases. The CDR3 is 15 amino acids. Per germline, CDR1 SQVTM and CDR2 ANQGSEA. Trimming removed 3 bases from V and 5 bases from J; junction bases left unmatched: 9. As DNA, the CDR3 is TGCAGCGTTGATAGGGGACAGGGCCGGGAAGATACGCAGTATTTT. Translated, it gives CSVDRGQGREDTQYF.

The V call is TRBV7-8, the J call TRBJ2-7; D perhaps matches TRBD1 (6 bases). Trimming took off 6 bases at V and 5 bases at J, with 20 bases between the two ends. CDR3 length: 15 amino acids. CDR1 and CDR2 from the germline V gene are SGHVS and FQNEAQ. The CDR3 here is CASRDSARIADEQYF. For the CDR3, the DNA is TGTGCCAGCAGGGACAGTGCGCGAATCGCGGACGAGCAGTACTTC. Full variable domain (outside the CDR3, taken from reference TRBV7-8 and TRBJ2-7): GAGVSQSPRYKVAKRGQDVALRCDPISGHVSLFWYQQALGQGPEFLTYFQNEAQLDKSGLPSDRFFAERPEGSVSTLKIQRTQQEDSAVYLCASRDSARIADEQYFGPGTRLTVT.

The chain couples TRBV7-2 to TRBJ1-1; D may be TRBD1 (6 bases). The V gene lost 5 bases and the J gene lost 5 bases, with 18 bases spanning the gap. The CDR3 is made up of 15 amino acids. Germline values: CDR1 SGHTA, CDR2 FQGNSA. CDR3 protein: CASSISTGGRTEAFF. The CDR3 coding sequence is TGTGCCAGCAGCATCTCGACAGGCGGGCGGACTGAAGCTTTCTTT.

CDR3 bases: TGTGCCAGTGGAAAGCGGGATCCCTACGAGCAGTACTTC. It is translated as CASGKRDPYEQYF. This chain links TRBV6-6 with TRBJ2-7, with TRBD2 matching over 7 bases. Losses at the gene ends were 9 bases for V and 2 bases for J; bases not matched to a gene: 7. Germline CDR1 and CDR2: MNHNY and SVGAGI (reference sequence). The length of the CDR3 is 13 residues.

V and J are TRBV2 and TRBJ2-5; the match to TRBD2 covers 8 bases. The V segment lost 3 bases and the J segment 3 bases; nucleotides outside the gene matches: 3. The CDR3 runs 14 residues. Germline CDR1 SNHLY, CDR2 FYNNEI. CDR3 residues: CASSERTSKETQYF. For the CDR3, the DNA is TGTGCCAGCAGTGAGCGGACTAGCAAAGAGACCCAGTACTTC.

V is TRBV6-5 and J is TRBJ2-2, with D possibly TRBD2 on 6 matching bases. Germline V gene sequence: CDR1 MNHEY, CDR2 SVGAGI. The CDR3 spans 12 residues. Trimming left V 8 bases short and J 5 bases short, with 9 bases between. CDR3 region: CASGGITGELFF. Written as DNA, the CDR3 is TGTGCCAGCGGGGGGATAACCGGGGAGCTGTTTTTT.

This clone has just a few counts. The chain joins TRBV7-2 to TRBJ1-5, with 9 bases lining up with TRBD1. Germline V gives CDR1 SGHTA, CDR2 FQGNSA. After removal of 7 bases from V and 4 bases from J, the junction contained 8 bases not matched to a gene. There are 15 residues in the CDR3. Here the CDR3 reads CASTPGGTGNQPQHF. CDR3 bases: TGTGCCAGCACCCCGGGGGGGACAGGGAATCAGCCCCAGCATTTT.